The present T cell receptor beta chain was sequenced within a study of shared clonotypes between healthy human individuals. The method was immunoSEQ multiplex PCR; TCRdb's version includes in-frame clones alone and lacks a portion of them. The top ten hold around 13% of the sample, which has approximately 500,000 clones, about 75% seen once. This clone showed up just once. The CDR3 has 13 amino acids. In germline, CDR1 is SQVTM, CDR2 ANQGSEA. Trimming removed 4 bases at V and 10 bases at J, with 17 bases between. This clonotype was sampled from a woman aged 40 to 50 in good health. Some clones in this sample may be carry-over from other donors' samples. The source material was PBMCs. The chain recombines TRBV29-1 with TRBJ1-5; no clear D. In DNA, the CDR3 is TGCAGCGTTGCGAAGGACCATATCAATCCCCAGCATTTT. As protein: CSVAKDHINPQHF.